One sample yielded the 5 T cell receptor beta chains listed below, sequenced in a study of blood T cell repertoires in COVID-19. TCRdb's copy holds only in-frame clones and misses some; the assay was immunoSEQ multiplex PCR. The data contain under 100,000 clones, roughly nine tenths of them singletons. Specimen: peripheral blood. These receptors all come from a man over 45 with acute or convalescent COVID-19.

As DNA, the CDR3 is TGTGCCATCAGTAGGACTAGCGGGGGGAACGAGCAGTACTTC. This codes for CAISRTSGGNEQYF. The chain couples TRBV10-3 to TRBJ2-7; TRBD2 aligns across 14 bases. CDR3 length equals 14 residues. V trimming: 5 bases; J trimming: 5 bases; junction bases outside the gene matches: 2. CDR1 and CDR2 from the germline V gene are ENHRY and SYGVKD.

This CDR3 is CASSQAVRGEAFF. Here the CDR3 DNA reads TGTGCCAGCAGCCAAGCGGTCAGGGGGGAGGCTTTCTTT. The V gene is TRBV3-1 (or the pseudogene TRBV3-2), the J gene TRBJ1-1; TRBD1 agrees at 7 bases. CDR1 and CDR2 (germline): LGHDT, YNNKEL (reference sequence). The junction had 7 bases not matched to a gene; V was cut back by 1 base and J by 11 bases. CDR3 length equals 13 residues.

The rearrangement links TRBV5-8 to TRBJ2-2, with D possibly being TRBD2 (5 bases). In germline, CDR1 is SGHTS, CDR2 YDEGEE. Trimming stripped 4 bases from V and 5 bases from J, with 12 bases between. CDR3 length equals 14 residues. The CDR3 protein is CASSDIPGTGELFF. Written as DNA, the CDR3 is TGTGCCAGCAGCGATATTCCGGGGACCGGGGAGCTGTTTTTT.

This sequence joins TRBV28 and TRBJ1-4; 9 positions match TRBD1. CDR1 is MDHEN and CDR2 is SYDVKM in the germline V gene. Trimming removed 5 bases from V and 0 bases from J; junction bases left unmatched: 4. This CDR3 is built from 16 residues. The CDR3 DNA follows: TGTGCCAGCAGTCGACAGGGGGTTGCAACTAATGAAAAACTGTTTTTT. Translation: CASSRQGVATNEKLFF.

The chain links TRBV27 to TRBJ1-1; D possibly corresponds to TRBD1 (5 bases). CDR1 and CDR2 from the germline V gene are MNHEY and SMNVEV (reference sequence). V lost 4 bases to trimming and J lost 5 bases, with 17 bases between them. The CDR3 runs to 15 residues. The CDR3 protein is CASSSSDSFGTEAFF. CDR3 nucleotides: TGTGCCAGCAGTTCCTCCGACAGTTTTGGGACTGAAGCTTTCTTT.